This section outlines one T cell receptor beta chain sequence together with its context. The data were obtained in a study of blood T cell repertoires in COVID-19. Study-wide background: From the United States, Italy and Spain came samples of acute and convalescent COVID-19. T cells, B-cell-depleted T cells, or PBMCs supplied cDNA or gDNA.

The junction had 9 bases not matched to a gene; V was cut back by 2 bases and J by 3 bases. Per the germline V gene, CDR1 is MGHRA and CDR2 is YSYEKL. This CDR3 is built from 17 residues. In the original workflow: Researchers report that nucleated cell counts were estimated from reference gene primer amplification. Generated by immunoSEQ multiplex PCR, the TCRdb table keeps only in-frame clones and is missing some. V, J and clone size reflect that table, while D and trimming were determined from the DNA. The table records 120,000 to 150,000 clones, 90% of them present only once. The rearrangement links TRBV4-1 to TRBJ1-4; TRBD1 agrees at 7 bases. This clonotype was obtained from a woman older than 75 with acute or convalescent COVID-19. Specimen: peripheral blood. Written as DNA, the CDR3 is TGCGCCAGCAGCCAAACAGGGTCGGGACAGCCTAATGAAAAACTGTTTTTT. Encoded protein: CASSQTGSGQPNEKLFF.